This TCR beta chain originates from a study of CD8 T cells in ankylosing spondylitis. Points on this clonotype: The target antigen is unknown.

For TCR beta, libraries came from quantitative 5'-RACE with molecular barcodes. Each CDR3 protein gets one entry after TCRdb re-called the 5' RACE reads with MiXCR. The sample contains about 200,000 distinct CDR3 sequences, 25% to 30% of which appear only once. Deletions cut 3 bases from V and 4 bases from J, with 11 bases between. Germline V gives CDR1 DFQATT, CDR2 SNEGSKA (reference sequence). The CDR3 is 13 residues long. Study-wide points: Disease-linked clones were found to be CD8+ and relatively rare in peripheral blood. In ankylosing spondylitis patients, matched synovial fluid reportedly showed significant enrichment of disease-linked clones.

The clonotype originates from a male donor with ankylosing spondylitis or in good health (not recorded which). The V and J genes are TRBV20-1 and TRBJ2-3, with D unclear. Sequenced material: blood, either unsorted or a sorted T cell fraction (not recorded which). CDR3 region: CSASTVSADTQYF. Here the CDR3 DNA reads TGCAGTGCTAGTACGGTCTCGGCAGATACGCAGTATTTT.